This T cell receptor (beta chain) was identified during a study of T cell repertoires in cytomegalovirus infection (dated by TCRdb to the late 2010s). Broadly, across the study: Donor HLA type was relevant to the analysis, because carriage of CMV infection together with the matching HLA type was indicated by public TCR beta signatures. Study-wide conclusions, independent of this receptor: Cumulative frequency of public TCR beta family members discriminated carriers of CMV infection plus the relevant HLA type in this cohort and an independent roughly 330-donor cohort. The ex vivo response was dominated by HLA-C-restricted CMV-specific TCR beta clonotypes, which also provided the single most frequent clonotype in two of eight donors.

This clonotype was seen at least ten times. Which antigen it targets is not known. Per-base quality was not reported, and no clone a single base away is much larger than it. Sequencer: Illumina HiSeq 1500. TCRdb reran the public reads through fastp at Q25 and MiXCR, keeping productive beta chains. Each entry is one CDR3 protein sequence, shown with its most common DNA and genes. The sample data list tens of thousands of distinct CDR3 sequences, and under 4.5% of these were observed just once. Under 25% of the sample is taken by the ten largest. The receptor was derived from a human donor in good health (CMV status not recorded). Some clones in this sample may be carry-over from other donors' samples. The sample consisted of PBMCs.

The encoded CDR3 is CASSQQGLSQFF. The DNA reads as follows: TGTGCCAGCAGCCAGCAGGGTTTGTCGCAGTTCTTC. Recombination joined TRBV7-2 with TRBJ2-1; TRBD1 might be the D gene, on 5 matching bases. Per the germline V gene, SGHTA is the CDR1 and FQGNSA is the CDR2. The CDR3 contains 12 residues, cysteine and phenylalanine counted. CDR3 DNA only is kept here, 36 bases in frame from base 1. At the junction V is shortened by 5 bases and J by 12 bases, with 14 bases in between.